This entry is about one TCR beta chain. The data were taken from a study of blood T cell repertoires in COVID-19. On the study more broadly: COVID-19 samples from acute and convalescent phases originated in the United States, Italy and Spain. T cells, B-cell-depleted T cells, or PBMCs supplied cDNA or gDNA.

Clones were read by immunoSEQ multiplex PCR, and TCRdb kept only the in-frame ones, dropping some. The sample has roughly 260,000 clones, 88% seen once; the top ten hold less than 5%. V dropped 5 bases and J dropped 6; count of bases not matched to a gene: 9. The CDR3 contains 16 residues. Germline assignment: CDR1 SEHNR and CDR2 FQNEAQ (reference sequence). The clonotype comes from a man in his 60s who had recovered from COVID-19. Sequencing was done on a sample of peripheral blood. J is TRBJ2-1 and V is TRBV7-9; TRBD1 matches at 11 bases. This chain's CDR3 is CASSARGTGGGNEQFF. CDR3 DNA sequence: TGTGCCAGCAGCGCTAGAGGGACAGGGGGAGGCAATGAGCAGTTCTTC.